This TCR beta chain was sequenced during a study of cytomegalovirus exposure and HLA in healthy donors. Whereas donors were nominally healthy upon sampling, unrecorded immune exposures were probable. The germline CDR1 and CDR2 sequences are SNHLY and FYNNEI. The ends were cut back, 5 bases at V and 0 bases at J, with 17 bases in the middle. The length of the CDR3 is 17 residues. Primers included in the PCR were 60 Vbeta and 13 Jbeta primers. Sequencing used immunoSEQ multiplex PCR; TCRdb keeps in-frame clones, though not all of them. This sample has 130,000 or so clones, with 70% to 85% found just once.

The TCR was taken from a man aged 35 to 55 in good health and CMV-seronegative. The material sequenced was PBMCs. V gene TRBV2 combines with J gene TRBJ1-5; D is perhaps TRBD1 (6 bases). The CDR3 reads CASSSGGRDNSNQPQHF. Written as DNA, the CDR3 is TGTGCCAGCAGTAGTGGGGGCAGGGACAATAGCAATCAGCCCCAGCATTTT. Full variable domain (remainder filled in from reference TRBV2 and TRBJ1-5): EPEVTQTPSHQVTQMGQEVILRCVPISNHLYFYWYRQILGQKVEFLVSFYNNEISEKSEIFDDQFSVERPDGSNFTLKIRSTKLEDSAMYFCASSSGGRDNSNQPQHFGDGTRLSIL.